Sequencing of this TCR beta chain was carried out in a study of shared clonotypes between healthy human individuals. Across the whole study: Plates per donor: three CD4 naive, three CD4 memory, two CD8 naive, one CD8 memory.

The CDR3 totals 14 residues. V was pared by 7 bases and J by 7 bases, with 4 bases of the junction left unmatched. The germline gives CDR1 SGDLS, CDR2 YYNGEE. On this clone itself: The antigen is undetermined.

Assay used: immunoSEQ multiplex PCR; TCRdb lists only in-frame clones, some missing. This sample carries 1.6 million or so clones, around 97% of them seen once, and the ten largest clones take over 1%. Study findings and constraints: Depth was large, yet rarefaction showed that sorted-subset sequencing was incomplete. Lower generation probabilities were found for non-shared clonotypes than for those shared by all four donors.

The receptor was derived from a man aged 25 to 45 in good health. This chain links TRBV9 with TRBJ2-1; the match to TRBD2 covers 14 bases. Sequencing was performed on naive CD4+ T cells sorted from blood. Subset described: CD45RA+ positively selected. The CDR3 reads CASGTSGSANEQFF. The CDR3 bases are TGTGCCAGCGGGACTAGCGGGAGTGCAAATGAGCAGTTCTTC.